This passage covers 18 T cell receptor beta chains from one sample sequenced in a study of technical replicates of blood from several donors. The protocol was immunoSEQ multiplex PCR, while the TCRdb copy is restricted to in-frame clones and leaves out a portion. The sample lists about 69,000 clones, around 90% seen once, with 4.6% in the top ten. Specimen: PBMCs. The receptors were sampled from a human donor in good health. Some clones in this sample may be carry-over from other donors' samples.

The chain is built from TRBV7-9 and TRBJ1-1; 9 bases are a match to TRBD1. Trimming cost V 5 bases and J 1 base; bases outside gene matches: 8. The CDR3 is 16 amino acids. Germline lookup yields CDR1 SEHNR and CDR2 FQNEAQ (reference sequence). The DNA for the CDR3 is TGTGCCAGCAGCCCCCGGGACAGGGATACGAACACTGAAGCTTTCTTT. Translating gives CASSPRDRDTNTEAFF.

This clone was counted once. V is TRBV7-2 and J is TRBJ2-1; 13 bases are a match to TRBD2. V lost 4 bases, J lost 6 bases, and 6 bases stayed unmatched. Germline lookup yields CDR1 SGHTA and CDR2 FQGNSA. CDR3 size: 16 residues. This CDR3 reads CASSSLLAGGSNEQFF. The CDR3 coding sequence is TGTGCCAGCAGCTCTCTACTAGCGGGGGGGAGCAATGAGCAGTTCTTC.

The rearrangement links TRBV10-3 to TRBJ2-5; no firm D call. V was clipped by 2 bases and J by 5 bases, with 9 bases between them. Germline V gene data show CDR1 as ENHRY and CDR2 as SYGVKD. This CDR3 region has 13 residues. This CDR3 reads CAISEAALETQYF. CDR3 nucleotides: TGTGCCATCAGTGAGGCGGCGTTGGAGACCCAGTACTTC.

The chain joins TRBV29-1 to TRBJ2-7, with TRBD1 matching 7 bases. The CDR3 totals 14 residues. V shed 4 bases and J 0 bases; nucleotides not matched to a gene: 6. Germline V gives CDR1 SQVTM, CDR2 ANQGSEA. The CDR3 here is CSVALRQGSYEQYF. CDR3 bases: TGCAGCGTTGCCCTTCGACAGGGCTCCTACGAGCAGTACTTC.

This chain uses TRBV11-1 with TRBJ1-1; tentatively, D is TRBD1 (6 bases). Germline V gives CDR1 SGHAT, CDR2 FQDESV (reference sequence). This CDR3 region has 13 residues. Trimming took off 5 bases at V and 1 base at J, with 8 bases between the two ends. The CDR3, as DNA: TGTGCCAGCAGCCGACAGGAGAACACTGAAGCTTTCTTT. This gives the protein CASSRQENTEAFF. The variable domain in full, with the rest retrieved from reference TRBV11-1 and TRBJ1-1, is EAEVAQSPRYKITEKSQAVAFWCDPISGHATLYWYRQILGQGPELLVQFQDESVVDDSQLPKDRFSAERLKGVDSTLKIQPAELGDSAMYLCASSRQENTEAFFGQGTRLTVV.

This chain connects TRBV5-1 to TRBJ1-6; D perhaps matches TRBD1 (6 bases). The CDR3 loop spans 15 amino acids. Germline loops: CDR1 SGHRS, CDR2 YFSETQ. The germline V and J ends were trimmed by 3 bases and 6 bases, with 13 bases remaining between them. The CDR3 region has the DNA TGCGCCAGCAGCTCGTCAGGGGATGTTAATTCACCCCTCCACTTT. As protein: CASSSSGDVNSPLHF.

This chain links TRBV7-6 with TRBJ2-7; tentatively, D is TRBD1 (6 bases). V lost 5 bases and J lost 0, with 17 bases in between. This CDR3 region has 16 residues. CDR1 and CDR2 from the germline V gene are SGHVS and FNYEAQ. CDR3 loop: CASSQGGHPSSYEQYF. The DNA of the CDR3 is TGTGCCAGCAGCCAAGGGGGACATCCGAGCTCCTACGAGCAGTACTTC.

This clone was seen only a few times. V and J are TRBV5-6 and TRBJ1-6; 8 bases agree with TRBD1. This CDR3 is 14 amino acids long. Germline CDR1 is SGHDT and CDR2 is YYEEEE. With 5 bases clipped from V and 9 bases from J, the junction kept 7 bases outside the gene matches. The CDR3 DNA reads TGTGCCAGCAGTCATCCAGGGGGCGGTTCACCCCTCCACTTT. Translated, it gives CASSHPGGGSPLHF.

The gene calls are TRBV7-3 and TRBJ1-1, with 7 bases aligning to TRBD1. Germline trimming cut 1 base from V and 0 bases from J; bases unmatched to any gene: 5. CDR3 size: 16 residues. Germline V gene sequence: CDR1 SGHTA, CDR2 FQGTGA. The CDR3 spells CASSLRGGWMNTEAFF. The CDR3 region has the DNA TGTGCCAGCAGCTTAAGAGGGGGCTGGATGAACACTGAAGCTTTCTTT.

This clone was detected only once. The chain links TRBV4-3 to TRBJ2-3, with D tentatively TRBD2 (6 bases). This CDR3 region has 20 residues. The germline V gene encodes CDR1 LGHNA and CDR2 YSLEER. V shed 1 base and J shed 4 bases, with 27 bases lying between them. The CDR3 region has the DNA TGCGCCAGCAGCCAAGGACCTAGCGTGGGGATAGGGAAAGGTCCAGATACGCAGTATTTT. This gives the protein CASSQGPSVGIGKGPDTQYF.

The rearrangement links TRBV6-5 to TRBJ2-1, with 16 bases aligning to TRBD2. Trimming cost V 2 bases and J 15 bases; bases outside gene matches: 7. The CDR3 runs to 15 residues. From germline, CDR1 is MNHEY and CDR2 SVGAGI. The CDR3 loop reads CASSYRGLAGGRRFF. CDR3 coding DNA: TGTGCCAGCAGTTACCGGGGACTAGCGGGAGGGAGACGGTTCTTC.

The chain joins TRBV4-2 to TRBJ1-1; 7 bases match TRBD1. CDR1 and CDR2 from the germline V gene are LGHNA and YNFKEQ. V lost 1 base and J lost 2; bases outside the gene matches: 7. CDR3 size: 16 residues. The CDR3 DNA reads TGTGCCAGCAGCCAAGCGGAGGACAGGTCTAACACTGAAGCTTTCTTT. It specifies CASSQAEDRSNTEAFF.

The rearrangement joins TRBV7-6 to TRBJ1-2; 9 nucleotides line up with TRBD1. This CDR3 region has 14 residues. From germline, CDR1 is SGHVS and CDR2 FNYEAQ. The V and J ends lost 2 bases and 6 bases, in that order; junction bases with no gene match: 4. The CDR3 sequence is CASSLRTGENGYTF. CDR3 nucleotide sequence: TGTGCCAGCAGCTTAAGGACAGGGGAAAATGGCTACACCTTC.

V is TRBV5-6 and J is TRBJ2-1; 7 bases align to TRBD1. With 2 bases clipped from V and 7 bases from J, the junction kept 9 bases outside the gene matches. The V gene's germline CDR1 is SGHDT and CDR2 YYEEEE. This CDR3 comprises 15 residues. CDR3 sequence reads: CASSFFIRGRNEQFF. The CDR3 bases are TGTGCCAGCAGCTTCTTCATAAGGGGGCGAAATGAGCAGTTCTTC.

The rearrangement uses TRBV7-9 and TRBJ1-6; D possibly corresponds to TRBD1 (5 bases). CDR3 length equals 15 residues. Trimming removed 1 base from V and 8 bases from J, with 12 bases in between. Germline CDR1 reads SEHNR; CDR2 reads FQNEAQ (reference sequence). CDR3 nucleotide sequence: TGTGCCAGCAGCTTAGGGGGGGGGATATATTCACCCCTCCACTTT. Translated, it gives CASSLGGGIYSPLHF.

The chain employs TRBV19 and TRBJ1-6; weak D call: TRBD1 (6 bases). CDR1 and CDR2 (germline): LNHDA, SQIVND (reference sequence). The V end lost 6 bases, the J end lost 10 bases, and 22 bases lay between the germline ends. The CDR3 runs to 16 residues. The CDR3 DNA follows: TGTGCCAGTAGCCGCGGGGGGGCCCTGGGTCGATCACCCCTCCACTTT. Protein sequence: CASSRGGALGRSPLHF.

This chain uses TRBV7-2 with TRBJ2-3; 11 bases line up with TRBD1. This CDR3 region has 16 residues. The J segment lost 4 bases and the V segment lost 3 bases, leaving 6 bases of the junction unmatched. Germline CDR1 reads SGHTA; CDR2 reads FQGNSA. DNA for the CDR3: TGTGCCAGCAGCTTTTTAGGACAGGGGGCCTCAGATACGCAGTATTTT. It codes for CASSFLGQGASDTQYF.

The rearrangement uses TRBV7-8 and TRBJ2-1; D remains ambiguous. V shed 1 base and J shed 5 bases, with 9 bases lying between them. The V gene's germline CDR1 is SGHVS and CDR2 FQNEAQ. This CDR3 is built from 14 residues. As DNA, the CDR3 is TGTGCCAGCAGCTTAGTAGCCGGAAACAATGAGCAGTTCTTC. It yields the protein CASSLVAGNNEQFF.